This TCR beta chain was identified during a study of shared clonotypes between healthy human individuals. The wider study: There were three CD4 naive, three CD4 memory, two CD8 naive and one CD8 memory plates per donor. General study points: The study found lower generation probabilities in non-shared clonotypes than in those shared by all four donors.

Germline V CDR1 and CDR2: SGHTA, FQGNSA. This CDR3 region has 17 residues. V was clipped by 3 bases and J by 1 base, with 15 bases between them. In the case of this clone: The antigen remains undetermined.

CD45RO negativity and positive selection for CCR7 defined naive CD8 cells, a population that excluded terminally differentiated effector memory CD45RA+ cells. Evenly divided among several immunoSEQ plates was the genomic DNA of each subset. The assay was immunoSEQ multiplex PCR, and TCRdb's table has in-frame clones only and misses some. The sample consists of roughly 2.1 million clones, about 93% of them appearing once. The chain uses TRBV7-2 and TRBJ2-2; maybe TRBD2 (6 bases). The sequencing sample was made of naive CD8+ T cells from PBMCs. The source of this sequence is a man between 18 and 35 years old in good health. Some clones in this sample may be carry-over from other donors' samples. The CDR3, as DNA: TGTGCCAGCAGCTTCCCACGTTTAGCGGTGAACACCGGGGAGCTGTTTTTT. It translates to CASSFPRLAVNTGELFF.